This T cell receptor (beta chain) was observed in a study of CD8 T cells in ankylosing spondylitis. CDR1 DFQATT and CDR2 SNEGSKA come from the germline V gene (reference sequence). The V and J ends lost 3 bases and 0 bases respectively, with 9 bases between them. This CDR3 contains 14 residues. Preparation of TCR beta libraries was done by quantitative 5'-RACE with molecular barcodes. MiXCR, applied by TCRdb to the 5' RACE reads, yields one record per CDR3 protein. The data contain approximately 540,000 distinct CDR3 sequences, 10% to 15% of them seen just once; the ten biggest clones take up 6.8%. This clonotype turned up a few times. The antigen is unknown. General study results and limits: Typical of ankylosing spondylitis blood, it appeared, was a TCR beta motif of seven to nine highly homologous variants. In peripheral blood, disease-linked CD8+ clones occurred at relatively low frequencies. Disease-linked clones reportedly showed significant enrichment in matched ankylosing spondylitis synovial fluid. Past research had described some motif variants in reactive arthritis synovial fluid and blood.

Input material: blood, either unsorted or a sorted T cell fraction (not recorded which). This chain uses TRBV20-1 with TRBJ2-4; D unclear. This TCR was sampled from a male donor with ankylosing spondylitis. The CDR3 is CSASAPIAKNIQYF. Written as DNA, the CDR3 is TGCAGTGCTAGCGCGCCGATAGCCAAAAACATTCAGTACTTC.